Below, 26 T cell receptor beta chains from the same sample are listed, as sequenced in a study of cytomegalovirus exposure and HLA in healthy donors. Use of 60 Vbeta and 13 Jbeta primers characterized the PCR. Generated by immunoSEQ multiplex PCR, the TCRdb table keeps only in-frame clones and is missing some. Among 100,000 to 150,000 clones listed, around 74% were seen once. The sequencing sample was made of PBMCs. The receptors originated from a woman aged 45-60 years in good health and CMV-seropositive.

The CDR3 loop is CASSLLGPQQETQYF. As DNA, the CDR3 is TGCGCCAGCAGCTTGCTGGGCCCCCAACAAGAGACCCAGTACTTC. This chain joins TRBV5-1 and TRBJ2-5, with D unresolved. CDR1 SGHRS and CDR2 YFSETQ come from the germline V gene. The V end lost 1 base, the J end lost 2 bases, and 12 bases lay between the germline ends. The CDR3 contains 15 residues. Together with reference TRBV5-1 and TRBJ2-5, the CDR3 gives the full variable domain: KAGVTQTPRYLIKTRGQQVTLSCSPISGHRSVSWYQQTPGQGLQFLFEYFSETQRNKGNFPGRFSGRQFSNSRSEMNVSTLELGDSALYLCASSLLGPQQETQYFGPGTRLLVL.

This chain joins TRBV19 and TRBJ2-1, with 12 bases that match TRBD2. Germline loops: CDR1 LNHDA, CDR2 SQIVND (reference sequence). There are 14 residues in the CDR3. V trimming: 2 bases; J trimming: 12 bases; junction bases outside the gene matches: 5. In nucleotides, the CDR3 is TGTGCCAGTAGTATACAGACTAGCGGGGGCTCGCAGTTCTTC. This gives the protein CASSIQTSGGSQFF.

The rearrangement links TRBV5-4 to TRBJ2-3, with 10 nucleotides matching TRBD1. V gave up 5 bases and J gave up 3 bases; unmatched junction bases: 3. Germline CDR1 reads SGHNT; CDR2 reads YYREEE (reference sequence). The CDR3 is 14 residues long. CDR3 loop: CASREGQGTDTQYF. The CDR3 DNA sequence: TGTGCCAGCAGGGAGGGACAGGGGACAGATACGCAGTATTTT.

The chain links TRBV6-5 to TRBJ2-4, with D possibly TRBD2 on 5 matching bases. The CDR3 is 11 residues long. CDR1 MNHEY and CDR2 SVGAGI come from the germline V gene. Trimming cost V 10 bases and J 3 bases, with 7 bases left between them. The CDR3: CATGDKNIQYF. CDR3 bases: TGTGCCACCGGGGACAAAAACATTCAGTACTTC.

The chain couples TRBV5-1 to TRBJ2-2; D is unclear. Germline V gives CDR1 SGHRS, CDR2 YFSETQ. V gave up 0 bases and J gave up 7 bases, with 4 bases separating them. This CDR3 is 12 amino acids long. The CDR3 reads CASSLGVGELFF. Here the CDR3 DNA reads TGCGCCAGCAGCTTGGGAGTCGGGGAGCTGTTTTTT.

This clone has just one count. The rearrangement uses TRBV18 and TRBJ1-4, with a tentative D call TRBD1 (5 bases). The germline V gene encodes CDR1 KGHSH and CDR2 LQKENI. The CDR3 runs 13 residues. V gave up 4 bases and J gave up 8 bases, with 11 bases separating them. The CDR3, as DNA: TGTGCCAGCTCACTGGCCGACAGAGAAAAACTGTTTTTT. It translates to CASSLADREKLFF.

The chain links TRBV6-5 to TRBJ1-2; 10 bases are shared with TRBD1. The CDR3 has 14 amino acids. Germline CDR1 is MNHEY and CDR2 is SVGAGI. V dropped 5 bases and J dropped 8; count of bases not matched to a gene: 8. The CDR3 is CASSPRGTGDGYTF. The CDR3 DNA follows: TGTGCCAGCAGTCCCCGGGGGACAGGGGACGGCTACACCTTC.

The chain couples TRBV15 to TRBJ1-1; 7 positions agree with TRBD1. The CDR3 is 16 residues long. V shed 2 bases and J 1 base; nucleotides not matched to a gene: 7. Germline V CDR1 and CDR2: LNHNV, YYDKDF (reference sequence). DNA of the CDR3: TGTGCCACCAGCAGATATCTAGGGACAGAGAACACTGAAGCTTTCTTT. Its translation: CATSRYLGTENTEAFF.

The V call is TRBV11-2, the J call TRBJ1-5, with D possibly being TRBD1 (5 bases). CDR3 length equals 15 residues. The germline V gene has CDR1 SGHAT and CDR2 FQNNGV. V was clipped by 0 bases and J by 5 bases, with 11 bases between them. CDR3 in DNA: TGTGCCAGCAGCTTAGATCGGCAGGGCTATCAGCCCCAGCATTTT. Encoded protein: CASSLDRQGYQPQHF.

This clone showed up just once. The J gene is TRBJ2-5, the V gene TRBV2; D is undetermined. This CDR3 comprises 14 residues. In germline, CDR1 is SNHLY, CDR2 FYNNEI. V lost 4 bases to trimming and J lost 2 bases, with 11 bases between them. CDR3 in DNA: TGTGCCAGCAGTGGATCCAACTTTCAAGAGACCCAGTACTTC. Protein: CASSGSNFQETQYF.

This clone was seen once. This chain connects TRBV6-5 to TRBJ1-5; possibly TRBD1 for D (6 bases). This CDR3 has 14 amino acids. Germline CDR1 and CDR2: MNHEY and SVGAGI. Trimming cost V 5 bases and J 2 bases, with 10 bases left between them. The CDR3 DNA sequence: TGTGCCAGCAGTGAGGCAGGGGGCAATCAGCCCCAGCATTTT. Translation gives CASSEAGGNQPQHF.

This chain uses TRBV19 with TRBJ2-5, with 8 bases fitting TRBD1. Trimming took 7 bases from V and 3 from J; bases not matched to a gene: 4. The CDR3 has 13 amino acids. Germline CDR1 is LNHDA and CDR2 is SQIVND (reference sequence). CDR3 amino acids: CASTQGAKETQYF. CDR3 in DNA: TGTGCCAGTACCCAGGGGGCTAAAGAGACCCAGTACTTC.

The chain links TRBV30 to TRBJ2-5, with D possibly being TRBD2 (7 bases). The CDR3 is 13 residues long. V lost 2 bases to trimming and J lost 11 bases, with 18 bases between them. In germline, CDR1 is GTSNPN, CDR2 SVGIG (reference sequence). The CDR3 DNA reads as TGTGCCTGGAGTATAACAGGGAGGGCTCAGCAGTACTTC. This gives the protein CAWSITGRAQQYF.

DNA of the CDR3: TGTGCCAGCAGCTTTACAGGGGGCGCTGGAAACACCATATATTTT. Protein: CASSFTGGAGNTIYF. The V and J genes are TRBV7-9 and TRBJ1-3; 9 bases line up with TRBD1. V gave up 3 bases and J gave up 2 bases; unmatched junction bases: 2. This CDR3 is built from 15 residues. CDR1 is SEHNR, CDR2 FQNEAQ, per germline (reference sequence).

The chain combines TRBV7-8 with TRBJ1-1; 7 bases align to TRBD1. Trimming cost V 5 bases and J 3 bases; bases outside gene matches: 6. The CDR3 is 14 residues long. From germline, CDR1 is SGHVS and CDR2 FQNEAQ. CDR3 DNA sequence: TGTGCCAGCAGCCCCACAGGGGTGGACACTGAAGCTTTCTTT. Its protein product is CASSPTGVDTEAFF.

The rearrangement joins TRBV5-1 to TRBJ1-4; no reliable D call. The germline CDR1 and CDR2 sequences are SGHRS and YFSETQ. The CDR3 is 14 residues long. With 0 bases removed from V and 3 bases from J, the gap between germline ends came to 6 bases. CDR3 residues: CASSLAGANEKLFF. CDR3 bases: TGCGCCAGCAGCTTGGCAGGCGCTAATGAAAAACTGTTTTTT.

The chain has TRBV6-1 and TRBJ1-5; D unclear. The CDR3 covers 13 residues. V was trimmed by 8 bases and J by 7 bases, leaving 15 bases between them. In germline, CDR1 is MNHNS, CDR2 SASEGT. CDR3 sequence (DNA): TGTGCCAGCCATCACTTACCTCCGCAGCCCCAGCATTTT. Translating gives CASHHLPPQPQHF.

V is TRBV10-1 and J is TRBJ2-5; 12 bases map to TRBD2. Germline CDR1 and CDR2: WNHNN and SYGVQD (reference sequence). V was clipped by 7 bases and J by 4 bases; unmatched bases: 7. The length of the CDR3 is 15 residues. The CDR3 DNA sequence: TGCGCCAGCATTTCTAGCGGGGGGGCCCGAGAGACCCAGTACTTC. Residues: CASISSGGARETQYF.

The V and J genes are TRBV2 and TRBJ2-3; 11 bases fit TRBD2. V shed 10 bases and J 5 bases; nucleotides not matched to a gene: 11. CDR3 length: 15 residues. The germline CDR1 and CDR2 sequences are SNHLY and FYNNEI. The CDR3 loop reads CATKRLAGSGDTQYF. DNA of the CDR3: TGTGCCACCAAAAGACTAGCGGGGTCGGGAGATACGCAGTATTTT. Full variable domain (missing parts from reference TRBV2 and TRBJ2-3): EPEVTQTPSHQVTQMGQEVILRCVPISNHLYFYWYRQILGQKVEFLVSFYNNEISEKSEIFDDQFSVERPDGSNFTLKIRSTKLEDSAMYFCATKRLAGSGDTQYFGPGTRLTVL.

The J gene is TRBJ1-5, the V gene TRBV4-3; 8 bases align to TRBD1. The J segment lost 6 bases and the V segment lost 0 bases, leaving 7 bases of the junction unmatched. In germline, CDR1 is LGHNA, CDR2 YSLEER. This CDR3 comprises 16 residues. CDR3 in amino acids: CASSQDPTGGGQPQHF. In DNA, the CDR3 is TGCGCCAGCAGCCAAGACCCCACAGGGGGGGGTCAGCCCCAGCATTTT.

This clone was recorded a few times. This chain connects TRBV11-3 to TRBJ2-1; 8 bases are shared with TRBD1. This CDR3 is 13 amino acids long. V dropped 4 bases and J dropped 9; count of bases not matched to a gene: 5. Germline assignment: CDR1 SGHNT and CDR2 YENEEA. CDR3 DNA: TGTGCCAGCAGCTCAGGGGGCATTGGTGAGCAGTTCTTC. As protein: CASSSGGIGEQFF.

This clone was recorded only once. This CDR3 is CASSSTGGGYTF. CDR3 coding DNA: TGTGCCAGCAGCTCCACAGGGGGTGGCTACACCTTC. This chain connects TRBV7-2 to TRBJ1-2; 8 bases align to TRBD1. The CDR3 is 12 residues long. V trimming: 4 bases; J trimming: 7 bases; junction bases outside the gene matches: 2. The V gene's germline CDR1 is SGHTA and CDR2 FQGNSA.

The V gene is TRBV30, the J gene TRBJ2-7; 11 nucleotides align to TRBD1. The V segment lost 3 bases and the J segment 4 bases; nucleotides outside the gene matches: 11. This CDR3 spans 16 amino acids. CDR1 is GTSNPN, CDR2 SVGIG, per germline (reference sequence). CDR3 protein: CAWSRAPGTGGYEQYF. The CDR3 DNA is TGTGCCTGGAGCAGGGCTCCCGGGACAGGGGGTTACGAGCAGTACTTC.

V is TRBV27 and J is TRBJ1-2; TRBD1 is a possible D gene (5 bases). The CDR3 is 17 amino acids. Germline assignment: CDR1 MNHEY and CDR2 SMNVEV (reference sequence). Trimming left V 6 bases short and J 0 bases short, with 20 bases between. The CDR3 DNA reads TGTGCCAGCAGCCGCGGGAAGAGGGGATTTCCTAACTATGGCTACACCTTC. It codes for CASSRGKRGFPNYGYTF.

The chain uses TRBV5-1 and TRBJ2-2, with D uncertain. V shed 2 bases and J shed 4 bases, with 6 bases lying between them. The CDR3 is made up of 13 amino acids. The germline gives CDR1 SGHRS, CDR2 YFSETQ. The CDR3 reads CASSFYSTGELFF. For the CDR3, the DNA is TGCGCCAGCAGCTTTTACAGCACCGGGGAGCTGTTTTTT.

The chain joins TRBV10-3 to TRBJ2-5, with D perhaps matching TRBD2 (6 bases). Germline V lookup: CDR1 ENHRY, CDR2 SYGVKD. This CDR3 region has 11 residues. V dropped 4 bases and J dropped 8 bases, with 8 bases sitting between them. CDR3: CAISAGETQYF. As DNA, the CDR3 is TGTGCCATCAGTGCGGGAGAAACCCAGTACTTC.